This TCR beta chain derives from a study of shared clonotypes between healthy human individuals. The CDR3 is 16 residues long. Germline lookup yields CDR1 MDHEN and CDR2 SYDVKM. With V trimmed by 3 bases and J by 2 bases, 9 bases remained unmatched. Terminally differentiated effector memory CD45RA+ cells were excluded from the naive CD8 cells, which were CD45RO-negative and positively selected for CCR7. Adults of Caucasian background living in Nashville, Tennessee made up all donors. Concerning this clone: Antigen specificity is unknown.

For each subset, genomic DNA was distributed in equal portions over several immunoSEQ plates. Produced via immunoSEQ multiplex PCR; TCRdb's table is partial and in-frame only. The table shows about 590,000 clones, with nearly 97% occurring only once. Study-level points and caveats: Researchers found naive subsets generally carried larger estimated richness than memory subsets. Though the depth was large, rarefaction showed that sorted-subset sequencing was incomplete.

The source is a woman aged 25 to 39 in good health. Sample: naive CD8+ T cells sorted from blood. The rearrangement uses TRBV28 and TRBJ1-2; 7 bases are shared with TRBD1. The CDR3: CASSFPNAGGNYGYTF. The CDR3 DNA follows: TGTGCCAGCAGTTTCCCCAACGCAGGGGGGAACTATGGCTACACCTTC.